This T cell receptor (beta chain) came from a study of spatial heterogeneity in lung cancer. Via MiXCR, TCRdb re-called the 5' RACE reads, giving one row per CDR3 protein. The sample has about 11,000 distinct CDR3 sequences; roughly 7.9% are singletons. Study-wide findings and caveats: The study found that expanded intratumoral alpha and beta TCR counts tracked tumor mutation counts.

The germline gives CDR1 DFQATT, CDR2 SNEGSKA (reference sequence). There are 14 residues in the CDR3. The V and J ends lost 0 bases and 8 bases respectively, with 11 bases between them. The sample holds many counts of this clonotype. The antigen remains unidentified. Regarding time point: sample taken at primary tumor resection. From tumor, nontumor lung or frozen PBMC, whole RNA was taken unsorted for sequencing. The chain has TRBV20-1 and TRBJ1-6; D possibly corresponds to TRBD1 (5 bases). This sample comprised lung tumor tissue, obtained at surgery. The sequence was obtained from a female donor with early-stage non-small cell lung cancer. The CDR3 protein is CSARDAAGDSPLHF. CDR3 coding DNA: TGCAGTGCTAGAGATGCGGCGGGGGATTCACCCCTCCACTTT.